Each of the 27 T cell receptor beta chains below was sequenced from the same sample in a study of tissue T cells after allogeneic stem cell transplantation. The assay was immunoSEQ multiplex PCR, and TCRdb's table has in-frame clones only and misses some. Of approximately 45,000 clones listed, roughly 90% are singletons. This specimen consisted of blood, obtained before transplantation. Receptors originate from a woman aged 40 to 75 who later had graft-versus-host disease after an allogeneic stem cell transplant.

CDR3: CASSWDRNTEAFF. Written as DNA, the CDR3 is TGTGCCAGCTCCTGGGACAGAAACACTGAAGCTTTCTTT. V is TRBV18 and J is TRBJ1-1; the match to TRBD1 covers 7 bases. V shed 6 bases, J shed 2 bases, and the junction held 3 bases outside the gene matches. The CDR3 sequence is 13 residues long. Germline V lookup: CDR1 KGHSH, CDR2 LQKENI. Using reference TRBV18 and TRBJ1-1 for the parts outside the CDR3, the full variable domain is NAGVMQNPRHLVRRRGQEARLRCSPMKGHSHVYWYRQLPEEGLKFMVYLQKENIIDESGMPKERFSAEFPKEGPSILRIQQVVRGDSAAYFCASSWDRNTEAFFGQGTRLTVV.

The J gene is TRBJ2-3, the V gene TRBV6-5, with no clear D. The V gene's germline CDR1 is MNHEY and CDR2 SVGAGI. V shed 5 bases and J shed 2 bases, with 14 bases lying between them. The CDR3 is made up of 15 amino acids. The CDR3 is CASSPLRTLTDTQYF. In nucleotides, the CDR3 is TGTGCCAGCAGTCCCCTTCGAACTCTCACAGATACGCAGTATTTT.

The rearrangement joins TRBV24-1 to TRBJ2-1, with D unresolved. The CDR3 consists of 17 residues. V lost 0 bases and J lost 5, with 16 bases in between. CDR1 is KGHDR and CDR2 is SFDVKD in the germline V gene. The CDR3 region is CATSDLLQLPLDNEQFF. CDR3 coding DNA: TGTGCCACCAGTGATTTGCTCCAACTCCCCCTCGACAATGAGCAGTTCTTC.

In nucleotides, the CDR3 is TGTGCCAGTAGGTCGCCGGCTAGGTTCCCAGATACGCAGTATTTT. This gives the protein CASRSPARFPDTQYF. This chain uses TRBV19 with TRBJ2-3, with D unresolved. Trimming shortened V by 6 bases and J by 4 bases, and 17 bases separated the two germline ends. CDR3 length equals 15 residues. Germline-derived CDR1 and CDR2 are LNHDA and SQIVND (reference sequence).

The rearrangement joins TRBV25-1 to TRBJ1-3; 7 bases match TRBD1. The CDR3 is 16 residues long. J was trimmed by 0 bases and V by 5 bases; bases with no gene match: 7. CDR1 MGHDK and CDR2 SYGVNS come from the germline V gene. As DNA, the CDR3 is TGTGCCAGCAGTTCCGGGACAGCCTTCTCTGGAAACACCATATATTTT. This gives the protein CASSSGTAFSGNTIYF.

The chain joins TRBV7-2 to TRBJ1-2; D is unresolved. The CDR3 runs to 17 residues. Trimming stripped 5 bases from V and 1 base from J, with 20 bases between. Germline V lookup: CDR1 SGHTA, CDR2 FQGNSA. CDR3 sequence (DNA): TGTGCCAGCAGCCCCTGGGCCGGGGAGGCAATTAACTATGGCTACACCTTC. Its protein product is CASSPWAGEAINYGYTF.

The V and J genes are TRBV14 and TRBJ2-7, with TRBD2 as a possible D gene (6 bases). V lost 5 bases and J 1 base, leaving 21 bases between the germline ends. CDR3 length: 17 residues. Germline V gene data show CDR1 as SGHDN and CDR2 as FVKESK. The CDR3 DNA reads TGTGCCAGCAGCACGGCGGGCCCGTGGGGGGAATCCTACGAGCAGTACTTC. Residues: CASSTAGPWGESYEQYF.

The rearrangement links TRBV3-1 (or the pseudogene TRBV3-2) to TRBJ2-1, with TRBD2 matching over 12 bases. After removal of 1 base from V and 4 bases from J, the junction contained 5 bases not matched to a gene. From germline, CDR1 is LGHDT and CDR2 YNNKEL (reference sequence). The CDR3 sequence is 17 residues long. This CDR3 is CASSQGGTSGLYNEQFF. DNA of the CDR3: TGTGCCAGCAGCCAAGGCGGGACTAGCGGGCTTTACAATGAGCAGTTCTTC.

The V and J genes are TRBV27 and TRBJ2-2; 12 bases fit TRBD2. Trimming at V came to 3 bases and at J to 5 bases, leaving 1 base not matched to a gene. This CDR3 comprises 15 residues. Germline V gene sequence: CDR1 MNHEY, CDR2 SMNVEV (reference sequence). As DNA, the CDR3 is TGTGCCAGCAGTTTCGGGACTAGCGGGACCGGGGAGCTGTTTTTT. It yields the protein CASSFGTSGTGELFF.

The V gene is TRBV6-2 or TRBV6-3, the J gene TRBJ1-1, with D unresolved. V lost 0 bases and J lost 4, with 12 bases in between. The CDR3 is made up of 15 amino acids. Germline CDR1 MNHEY, CDR2 SVGEGT. The CDR3 reads CASSYSLSRVTEAFF. The CDR3 DNA sequence: TGTGCCAGCAGTTACTCTTTATCTAGGGTCACTGAAGCTTTCTTT.

This sequence joins TRBV20-1 and TRBJ2-3, with 7 bases aligning to TRBD2. Germline V gives CDR1 DFQATT, CDR2 SNEGSKA (reference sequence). The CDR3 extends over 11 amino acids. Trimming took 3 bases from V and 6 from J; bases not matched to a gene: 0. The CDR3 region is CSASGRDTQYF. DNA for the CDR3: TGCAGTGCTAGCGGGAGGGATACGCAGTATTTT.

The chain employs TRBV19 and TRBJ2-1; TRBD2 matches at 7 bases. Germline V CDR1 and CDR2: LNHDA, SQIVND (reference sequence). The CDR3 contains 16 residues. V dropped 2 bases and J dropped 0; count of bases not matched to a gene: 4. The CDR3 sequence: CASSIIGGSSYNEQFF. The CDR3, as DNA: TGTGCCAGTAGTATAATAGGCGGGAGCTCCTACAATGAGCAGTTCTTC.

V is TRBV7-2 and J is TRBJ2-3; 12 bases align to TRBD2. V shed 1 base and J 5 bases; nucleotides not matched to a gene: 1. CDR3 size: 15 residues. CDR1 is SGHTA, CDR2 FQGNSA, per germline. CDR3 in amino acids: CASSLVGLAGDTQYF. The DNA for the CDR3 is TGTGCCAGCAGCTTAGTGGGACTAGCGGGAGATACGCAGTATTTT.

This chain uses TRBV5-1 with TRBJ1-5; D is uncertain. Looked up from germline, CDR1 is SGHRS and CDR2 is YFSETQ. The CDR3 loop spans 13 amino acids. V lost 0 bases and J lost 5, with 6 bases in between. The CDR3 loop is CASSLVGDQPQHF. CDR3 bases: TGCGCCAGCAGCTTGGTTGGAGATCAGCCCCAGCATTTT. The full variable domain, its missing parts supplied by reference TRBV5-1 and TRBJ1-5, is KAGVTQTPRYLIKTRGQQVTLSCSPISGHRSVSWYQQTPGQGLQFLFEYFSETQRNKGNFPGRFSGRQFSNSRSEMNVSTLELGDSALYLCASSLVGDQPQHFGDGTRLSIL.

The chain employs TRBV27 and TRBJ2-7, with 8 bases fitting TRBD2. The V gene end was trimmed by 5 bases and the J gene end by 5 bases; junction bases not matched to a gene: 11. The CDR3 has 15 amino acids. Germline values: CDR1 MNHEY, CDR2 SMNVEV (reference sequence). CDR3 sequence (DNA): TGTGCCAGCAGTAGAGAAGCGGGAGAAGGAAACGAGCAGTACTTC. This sequence encodes CASSREAGEGNEQYF.

The chain joins TRBV21-1 to TRBJ2-7; TRBD2 was called by the table and not checked on the DNA. TRBV21-1 has pseudogene status. The CDR3 length is 19 residues. The CDR3 nucleotides read TGTGCCAGCAGCAAAGCGTTGGGTAGCCGAAAGGTGGAAAAGTACGAGCAGTACTTC. Its protein is CASSKALGSRKVEKYEQYF.

In its sample, this clone was seen a few times. The rearrangement joins TRBV6-5 to TRBJ1-5; D is ambiguous. The CDR3 loop spans 14 amino acids. Germline V lookup: CDR1 MNHEY, CDR2 SVGAGI. V lost 2 bases and J 3 bases, leaving 8 bases between the germline ends. The CDR3 DNA is TGTGCCAGCAGTTACGCAGGAATCAATCAGCCCCAGCATTTT. Protein: CASSYAGINQPQHF.

The chain combines TRBV12-5 with TRBJ2-3, with D perhaps TRBD2 (5 bases). The CDR3 is made up of 14 amino acids. The germline V and J ends were trimmed by 7 bases and 4 bases, with 15 bases remaining between them. Germline assignment: CDR1 LGHNT and CDR2 FRNRAP. The CDR3 DNA reads TGTGCTAGTGCCCAACTAGATCGGGCAGATACGCAGTATTTT. Residues: CASAQLDRADTQYF.

The chain joins TRBV19 to TRBJ2-2, with 7 nucleotides matching TRBD2. Germline assignment: CDR1 LNHDA and CDR2 SQIVND (reference sequence). The CDR3 sequence is 16 residues long. J gave up 4 bases and V 6 bases, and 11 bases lay outside the gene matches. The CDR3 bases are TGTGCCAGTAGCCGCGGTCTGCGGGGGTTCACCGGGGAGCTGTTTTTT. Encoded protein: CASSRGLRGFTGELFF.

The rearrangement uses TRBV7-8 and TRBJ1-1, with D tentatively TRBD1 (5 bases). Germline V gives CDR1 SGHVS, CDR2 FQNEAQ. The CDR3 has 15 amino acids. V was trimmed by 3 bases and J by 0 bases, leaving 11 bases between them. This CDR3 reads CASSLGQTMNTEAFF. The CDR3 nucleotides are TGTGCCAGCAGCTTGGGGCAGACCATGAACACTGAAGCTTTCTTT.

CDR3 residues: CASSPRSGMNTEAFF. The CDR3 nucleotides read TGTGCCAGCTCACCACGGTCAGGTATGAACACTGAAGCTTTCTTT. The chain uses TRBV18 and TRBJ1-1, with D hard to call. The CDR3 spans 15 residues. V lost 1 base, J lost 0 bases, and 9 bases lay in between. The germline gives CDR1 KGHSH, CDR2 LQKENI.

The rearrangement links TRBV6-4 to TRBJ2-3, with D hard to call. CDR3 length equals 14 residues. Germline V CDR1 and CDR2: MRHNA, SNTAGT. The V end lost 0 bases, the J end lost 6 bases, and 10 bases lay between the germline ends. The CDR3 nucleotides are TGTGCCAGCAGTGACTCCCCCCTCTCGGATACGCAGTATTTT. This codes for CASSDSPLSDTQYF.

The rearrangement uses TRBV5-1 and TRBJ1-1; possibly TRBD1 for D (5 bases). Germline V lookup: CDR1 SGHRS, CDR2 YFSETQ. Trimming took 4 bases from V and 1 from J, leaving 14 bases between them. This CDR3 is built from 15 residues. CDR3 bases: TGCGCCAGCAGCGAAGGGGTTTTGGGGAACACTGAAGCTTTCTTT. Protein: CASSEGVLGNTEAFF.

This sequence joins TRBV6-2 or TRBV6-3 and TRBJ2-7; 10 bases align to TRBD1. Losses at the gene ends were 0 bases for V and 5 bases for J; bases not matched to a gene: 7. Germline assignment: CDR1 MNHEY and CDR2 SVGEGT. CDR3 length: 16 residues. CDR3 loop: CASSYSIGGQGNEQYF. The CDR3 DNA reads as TGTGCCAGCAGTTACTCGATTGGGGGACAGGGGAACGAGCAGTACTTC.

This clone has only one observation. This sequence joins TRBV27 and TRBJ2-5; 12 bases match TRBD1. The ends lost 4 bases at V and 5 bases at J; junction bases unmatched: 5. There are 15 residues in the CDR3. CDR1 MNHEY and CDR2 SMNVEV come from the germline V gene (reference sequence). The DNA for the CDR3 is TGTGCCAGCAGTTGGGGACAGGGGGCCTGGGAGACCCAGTACTTC. It translates to CASSWGQGAWETQYF.

The gene calls are TRBV6-5 and TRBJ2-7; 11 bases agree with TRBD1. After removal of 7 bases from V and 6 bases from J, the junction contained 11 bases not matched to a gene. The CDR3 has 15 residues. Germline loops: CDR1 MNHEY, CDR2 SVGAGI. CDR3 coding DNA: TGTGCCAGCACCCGAAGCAGGACAGGGGGCAGCGAGCAGTACTTC. As protein: CASTRSRTGGSEQYF.

The chain uses TRBV7-2 and TRBJ2-7; 12 positions match TRBD2. The length of the CDR3 is 15 residues. V shed 5 bases, J shed 6 bases, and the junction held 8 bases outside the gene matches. Germline V gene lookup returns CDR1 SGHTA and CDR2 FQGNSA. The chain's CDR3 is CASSPTSGRPSEQYF. The DNA for the CDR3 is TGTGCCAGCAGCCCTACTAGCGGGAGGCCGTCCGAGCAGTACTTC.